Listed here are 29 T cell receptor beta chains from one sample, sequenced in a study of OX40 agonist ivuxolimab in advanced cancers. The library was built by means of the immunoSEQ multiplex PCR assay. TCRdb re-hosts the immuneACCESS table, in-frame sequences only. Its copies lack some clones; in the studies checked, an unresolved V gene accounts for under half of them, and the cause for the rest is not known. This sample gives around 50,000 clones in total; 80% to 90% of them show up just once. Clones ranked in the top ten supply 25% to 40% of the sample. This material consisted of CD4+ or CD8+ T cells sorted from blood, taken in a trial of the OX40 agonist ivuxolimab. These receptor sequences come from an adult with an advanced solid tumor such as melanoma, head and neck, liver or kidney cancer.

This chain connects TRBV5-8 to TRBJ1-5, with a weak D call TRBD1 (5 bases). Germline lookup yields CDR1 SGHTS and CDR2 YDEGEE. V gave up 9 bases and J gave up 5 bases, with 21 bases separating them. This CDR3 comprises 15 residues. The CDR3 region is CATGGLRESYQPQHF. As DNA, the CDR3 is TGTGCCACGGGGGGTTTAAGGGAAAGCTATCAGCCCCAGCATTTT. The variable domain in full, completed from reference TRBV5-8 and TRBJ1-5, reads EAGVTQSPTHLIKTRGQQATLRCSPISGHTSVYWYQQALGLGLQFLLWYDEGEERNRGNFPPRFSGRQFPNYSSELNVNALELEDSALYLCATGGLRESYQPQHFGDGTRLSIL.

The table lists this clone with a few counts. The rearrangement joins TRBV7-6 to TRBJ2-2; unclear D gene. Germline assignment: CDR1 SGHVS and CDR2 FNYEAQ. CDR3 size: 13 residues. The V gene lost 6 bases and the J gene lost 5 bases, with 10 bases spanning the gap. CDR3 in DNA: TGTGCCAGCAGAACTACGGTAACCGGGGAGCTGTTTTTT. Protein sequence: CASRTTVTGELFF.

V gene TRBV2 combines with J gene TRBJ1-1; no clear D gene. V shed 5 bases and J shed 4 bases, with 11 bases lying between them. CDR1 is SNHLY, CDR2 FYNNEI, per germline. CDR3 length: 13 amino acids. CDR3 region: CASSLSVLTEAFF. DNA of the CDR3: TGTGCCAGCAGTCTCTCAGTCCTCACTGAAGCTTTCTTT.

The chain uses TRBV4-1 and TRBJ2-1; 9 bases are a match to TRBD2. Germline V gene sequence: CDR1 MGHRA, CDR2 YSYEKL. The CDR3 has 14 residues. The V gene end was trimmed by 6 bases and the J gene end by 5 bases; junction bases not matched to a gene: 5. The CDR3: CASSWGGRDNEQFF. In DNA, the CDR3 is TGCGCCAGCAGTTGGGGCGGGAGGGACAATGAGCAGTTCTTC.

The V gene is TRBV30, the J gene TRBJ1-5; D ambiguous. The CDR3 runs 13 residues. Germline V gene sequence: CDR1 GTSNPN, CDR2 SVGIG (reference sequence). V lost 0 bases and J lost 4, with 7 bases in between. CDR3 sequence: CAWSVYLNQPQHF. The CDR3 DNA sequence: TGTGCCTGGAGTGTATACCTAAATCAGCCCCAGCATTTT.

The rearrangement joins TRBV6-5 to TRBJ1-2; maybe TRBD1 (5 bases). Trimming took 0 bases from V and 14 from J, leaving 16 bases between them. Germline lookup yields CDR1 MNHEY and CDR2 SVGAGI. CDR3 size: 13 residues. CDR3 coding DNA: TGTGCCAGCAGTTACTCCCCTAGAGGGGCGAGGACCTTC. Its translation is CASSYSPRGARTF.

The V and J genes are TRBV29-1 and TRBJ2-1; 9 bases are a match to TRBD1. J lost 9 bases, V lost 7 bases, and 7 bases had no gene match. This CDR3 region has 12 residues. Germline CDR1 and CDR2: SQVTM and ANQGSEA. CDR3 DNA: TGCAGCGGCCCGGGACAGGGCGGTGAGCAGTTCTTC. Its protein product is CSGPGQGGEQFF.

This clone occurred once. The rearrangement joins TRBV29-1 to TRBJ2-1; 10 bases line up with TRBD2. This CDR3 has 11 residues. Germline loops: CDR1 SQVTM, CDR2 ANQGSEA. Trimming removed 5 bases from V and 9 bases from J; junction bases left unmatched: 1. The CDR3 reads CSVLAGVEQFF. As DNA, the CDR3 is TGCAGCGTTCTAGCGGGAGTTGAGCAGTTCTTC.

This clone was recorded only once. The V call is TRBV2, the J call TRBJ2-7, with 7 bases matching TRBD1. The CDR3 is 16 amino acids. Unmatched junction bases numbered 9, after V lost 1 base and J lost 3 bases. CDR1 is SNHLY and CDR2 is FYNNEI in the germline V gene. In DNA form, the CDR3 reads TGTGCCAGCAGTGAAGTCGGTACAGGGGACCTCTACGAGCAGTACTTC. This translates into CASSEVGTGDLYEQYF. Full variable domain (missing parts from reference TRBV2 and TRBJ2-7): EPEVTQTPSHQVTQMGQEVILRCVPISNHLYFYWYRQILGQKVEFLVSFYNNEISEKSEIFDDQFSVERPDGSNFTLKIRSTKLEDSAMYFCASSEVGTGDLYEQYFGPGTRLTVT.

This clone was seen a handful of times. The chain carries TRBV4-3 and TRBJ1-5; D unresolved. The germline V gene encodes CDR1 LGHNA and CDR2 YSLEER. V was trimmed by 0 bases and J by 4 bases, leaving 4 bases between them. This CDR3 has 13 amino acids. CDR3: CASSQEANQPQHF. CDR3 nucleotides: TGCGCCAGCAGCCAAGAAGCGAATCAGCCCCAGCATTTT.

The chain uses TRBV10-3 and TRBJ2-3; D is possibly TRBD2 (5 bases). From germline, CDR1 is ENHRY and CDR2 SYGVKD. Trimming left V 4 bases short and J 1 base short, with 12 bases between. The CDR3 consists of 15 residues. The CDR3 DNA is TGTGCCATCAGTGTCGGCAGAGCGGGCACAGATACGCAGTATTTT. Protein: CAISVGRAGTDTQYF.

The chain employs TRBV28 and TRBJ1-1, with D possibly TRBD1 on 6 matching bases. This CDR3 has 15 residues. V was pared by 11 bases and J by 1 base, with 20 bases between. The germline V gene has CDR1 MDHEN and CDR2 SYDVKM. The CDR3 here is CAGNGGGLGNTEAFF. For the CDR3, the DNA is TGTGCCGGAAATGGAGGGGGGTTAGGGAACACTGAAGCTTTCTTT.

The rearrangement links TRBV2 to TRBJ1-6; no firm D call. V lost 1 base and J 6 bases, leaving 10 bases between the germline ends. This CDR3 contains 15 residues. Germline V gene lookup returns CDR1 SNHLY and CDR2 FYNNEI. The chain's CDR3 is CASSEVQSLNSPLHF. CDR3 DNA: TGTGCCAGCAGTGAAGTCCAGAGCCTTAATTCACCCCTCCACTTT.

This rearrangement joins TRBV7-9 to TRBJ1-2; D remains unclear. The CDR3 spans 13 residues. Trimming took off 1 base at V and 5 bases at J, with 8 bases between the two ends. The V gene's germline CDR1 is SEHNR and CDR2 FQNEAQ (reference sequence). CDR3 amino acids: CASSLGTLYGYTF. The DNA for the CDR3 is TGTGCCAGCAGCTTAGGTACTCTTTATGGCTACACCTTC.

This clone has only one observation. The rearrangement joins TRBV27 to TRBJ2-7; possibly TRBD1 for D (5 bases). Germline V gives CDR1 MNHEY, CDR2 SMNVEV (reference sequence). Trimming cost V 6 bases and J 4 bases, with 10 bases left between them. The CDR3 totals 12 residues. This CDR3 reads CASRGPSYEQYF. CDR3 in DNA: TGTGCCAGCAGGGGGCCTTCTTACGAGCAGTACTTC.

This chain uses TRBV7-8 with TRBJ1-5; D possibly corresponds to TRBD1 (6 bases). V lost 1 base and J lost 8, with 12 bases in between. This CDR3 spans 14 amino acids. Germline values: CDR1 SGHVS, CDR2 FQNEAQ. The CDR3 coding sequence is TGTGCCAGCAGCTTAGAACAGGGTATTGAGCCCCAGCATTTT. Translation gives CASSLEQGIEPQHF.

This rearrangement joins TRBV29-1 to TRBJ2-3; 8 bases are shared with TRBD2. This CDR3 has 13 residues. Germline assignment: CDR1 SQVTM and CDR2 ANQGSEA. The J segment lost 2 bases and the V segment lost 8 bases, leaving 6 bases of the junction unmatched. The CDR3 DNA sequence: TGCAGCTCCCGGGGGGGAGTCACAGATACGCAGTATTTT. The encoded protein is CSSRGGVTDTQYF.

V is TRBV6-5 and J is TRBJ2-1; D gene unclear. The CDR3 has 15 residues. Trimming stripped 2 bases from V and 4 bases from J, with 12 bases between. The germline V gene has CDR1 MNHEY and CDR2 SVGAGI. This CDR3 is CASSYSPSPYNEQFF. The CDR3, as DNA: TGTGCCAGCAGTTACAGTCCTAGTCCGTACAATGAGCAGTTCTTC.

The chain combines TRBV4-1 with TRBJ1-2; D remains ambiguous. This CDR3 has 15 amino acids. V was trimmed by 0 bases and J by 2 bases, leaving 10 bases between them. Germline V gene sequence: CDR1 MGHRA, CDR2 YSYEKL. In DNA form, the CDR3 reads TGCGCCAGCAGCCAAGATCTAGTGTCCAACTATGGCTACACCTTC. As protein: CASSQDLVSNYGYTF.

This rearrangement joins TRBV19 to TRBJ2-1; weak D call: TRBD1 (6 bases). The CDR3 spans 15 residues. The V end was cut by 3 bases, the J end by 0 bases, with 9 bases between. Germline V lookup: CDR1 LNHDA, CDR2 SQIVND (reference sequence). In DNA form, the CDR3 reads TGTGCCAGTAGTATCACAGGGATCTCCTACAATGAGCAGTTCTTC. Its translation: CASSITGISYNEQFF.

The CDR3 protein is CASSLGGTSQPQHF. CDR3 bases: TGTGCCAGCAGCTTAGGGGGAACTAGTCAGCCCCAGCATTTT. V is TRBV7-9 and J is TRBJ1-5; no definite D call. Per germline, CDR1 SEHNR and CDR2 FQNEAQ (reference sequence). The germline V and J ends were trimmed by 1 base and 6 bases, with 10 bases remaining between them. This CDR3 has 14 residues.

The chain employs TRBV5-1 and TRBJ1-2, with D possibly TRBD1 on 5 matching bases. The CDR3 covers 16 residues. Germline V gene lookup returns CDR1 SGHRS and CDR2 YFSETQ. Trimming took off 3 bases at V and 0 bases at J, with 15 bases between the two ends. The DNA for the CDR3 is TGCGCCAGCAGCTGGGACGGGGGGTTAGCTAACTATGGCTACACCTTC. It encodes CASSWDGGLANYGYTF.

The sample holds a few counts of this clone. The DNA of the CDR3 is TGCGCCAGCAGTGAGGGAGCCGGGGAGCTGTTTTTT. This sequence encodes CASSEGAGELFF. This chain connects TRBV10-2 to TRBJ2-2, with D unresolved. The germline gives CDR1 WSHSY, CDR2 SAAADI. V was shortened by 2 bases and J by 6 bases, with 4 bases between the two germline ends. CDR3 length: 12 amino acids.

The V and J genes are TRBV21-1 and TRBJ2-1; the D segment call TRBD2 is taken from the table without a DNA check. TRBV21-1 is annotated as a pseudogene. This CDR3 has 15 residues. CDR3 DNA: TGTGCCAGCAGCAAAGTAGGTAGCGGGGGTGATGAGCAGTTCTTC. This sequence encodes CASSKVGSGGDEQFF.

DNA of the CDR3: TGTGCCATCAGTGACCCGGACGGTCTGAACACTGAAGCTTTCTTT. Translating it yields CAISDPDGLNTEAFF. The rearrangement links TRBV10-3 to TRBJ1-1; D not resolved. This CDR3 is built from 15 residues. Trimming cost V 3 bases and J 0 bases, with 11 bases left between them. CDR1 is ENHRY and CDR2 is SYGVKD in the germline V gene.

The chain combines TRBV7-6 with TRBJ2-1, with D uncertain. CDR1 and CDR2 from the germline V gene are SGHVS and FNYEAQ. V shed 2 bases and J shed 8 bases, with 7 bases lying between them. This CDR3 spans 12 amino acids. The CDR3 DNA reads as TGTGCCAGCAGCTTATCTGCTGATGAGCAGTTCTTC. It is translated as CASSLSADEQFF.

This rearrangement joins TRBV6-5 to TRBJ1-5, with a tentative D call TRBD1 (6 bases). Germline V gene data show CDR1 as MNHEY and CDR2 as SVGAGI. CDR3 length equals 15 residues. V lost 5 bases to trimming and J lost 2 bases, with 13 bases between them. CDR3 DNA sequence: TGTGCCAGCAGTCACCGGGGGGGGCGCAATCAGCCCCAGCATTTT. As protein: CASSHRGGRNQPQHF.

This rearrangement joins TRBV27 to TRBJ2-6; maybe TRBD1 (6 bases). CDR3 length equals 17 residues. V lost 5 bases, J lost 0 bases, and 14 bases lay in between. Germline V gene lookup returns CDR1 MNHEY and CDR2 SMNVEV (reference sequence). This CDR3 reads CASSQQGPISGANVLTF. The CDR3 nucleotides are TGTGCCAGCAGTCAACAGGGCCCTATCTCTGGGGCCAACGTCCTGACTTTC.

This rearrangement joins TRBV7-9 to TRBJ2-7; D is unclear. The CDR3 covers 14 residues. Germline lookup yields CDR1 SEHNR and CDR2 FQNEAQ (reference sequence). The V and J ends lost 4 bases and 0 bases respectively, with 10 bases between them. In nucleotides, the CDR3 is TGTGCCAGCAGCTCGCACTTACGCTCCTACGAGCAGTACTTC. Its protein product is CASSSHLRSYEQYF.